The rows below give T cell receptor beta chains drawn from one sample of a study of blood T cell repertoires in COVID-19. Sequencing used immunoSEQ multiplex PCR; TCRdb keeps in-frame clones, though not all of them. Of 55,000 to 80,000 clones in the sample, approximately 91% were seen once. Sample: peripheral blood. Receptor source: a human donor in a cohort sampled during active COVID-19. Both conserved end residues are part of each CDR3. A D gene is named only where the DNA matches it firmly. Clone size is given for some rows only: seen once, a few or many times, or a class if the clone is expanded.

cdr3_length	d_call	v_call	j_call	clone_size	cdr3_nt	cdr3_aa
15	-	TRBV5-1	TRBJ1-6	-	TGCGCCAGCAGCTCCAGGGTTTCGGATAATTCACCCCTCCACTTT	CASSSRVSDNSPLHF
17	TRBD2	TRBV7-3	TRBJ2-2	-	TGTGCCAGCAGCACCGGACTAGCGGGAGGGTTAACCGGGGAGCTGTTTTTT	CASSTGLAGGLTGELFF
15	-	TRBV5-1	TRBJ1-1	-	TGCGCCAGCAGCTTGTCGACAGCAGTGAACACTGAAGCTTTCTTT	CASSLSTAVNTEAFF
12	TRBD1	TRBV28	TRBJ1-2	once	TGTGCCAGCTACAGGGACAGCTATGGCTACACCTTC	CASYRDSYGYTF
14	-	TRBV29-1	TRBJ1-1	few	TGCAGCGTTGAAGATTCGTGGCCGAACACTGAAGCTTTCTTT	CSVEDSWPNTEAFF
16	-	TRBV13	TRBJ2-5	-	TGTGCCAGCAGCATCAGGGGAATCGGGGCTCTAGAGACCCAGTACTTC	CASSIRGIGALETQYF
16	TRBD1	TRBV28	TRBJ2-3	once	TGTGCCAGCAGTTTACAGGGGGCTTCGGGAACAGATACGCAGTATTTT	CASSLQGASGTDTQYF
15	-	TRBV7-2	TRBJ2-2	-	TGTGCCAGCAGCTTGGGGACTCCGAACACCGGGGAGCTGTTTTTT	CASSLGTPNTGELFF
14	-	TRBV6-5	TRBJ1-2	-	TGTGCCAGCGGGATGGGGGGAACTACCTATGGCTACACCTTC	CASGMGGTTYGYTF
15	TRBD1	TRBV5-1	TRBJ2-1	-	TGCGCCAGCAGCTTCGGACAGGGGGGGTTGGATGAGCAGTTCTTC	CASSFGQGGLDEQFF
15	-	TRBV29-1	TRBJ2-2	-	TGCAGCGTTGGCGGAGGGCTTCCGAACACCGGGGAGCTGTTTTTT	CSVGGGLPNTGELFF
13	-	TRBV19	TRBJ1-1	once	TGTGCCAGTAACCACAGGAGGAACACTGAAGCTTTCTTT	CASNHRRNTEAFF
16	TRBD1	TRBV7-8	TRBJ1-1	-	TGTGCCAGCAGCTCGGGGACAGGGACTGGAGGCACTGAAGCTTTCTTT	CASSSGTGTGGTEAFF
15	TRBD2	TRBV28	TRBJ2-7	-	TGTGCCAGCAGCCCACTAGCGGGAGGGAGTTACGAGCAGTACTTC	CASSPLAGGSYEQYF
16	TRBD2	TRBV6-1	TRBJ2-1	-	TGTGCCAGCAGTGCCACGCTAGCGGGTGGCTACAATGAGCAGTTCTTC	CASSATLAGGYNEQFF
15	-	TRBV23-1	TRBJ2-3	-	TGCGCCAGCAGTCAAACGGGTCCCCTCACAGATACGCAGTATTTT	CASSQTGPLTDTQYF
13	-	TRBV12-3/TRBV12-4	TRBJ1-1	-	TGTGCCAGCGTCTGGGGGGGTGACACTGAAGCTTTCTTT	CASVWGGDTEAFF
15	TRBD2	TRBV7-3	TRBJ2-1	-	TGTGCCAGCAGCCAAGCGGGACTCGGTTACAATGAGCAGTTCTTC	CASSQAGLGYNEQFF
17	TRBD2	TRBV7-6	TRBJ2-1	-	TGTGCCAGCAGCTTAGGTAGGACTAGCGGGTCTTACAATGAGCAGTTCTTC	CASSLGRTSGSYNEQFF
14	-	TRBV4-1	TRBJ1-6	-	TGCGCCAGCAGGAATACCGTCAGGGATTCACCCCTCCACTTT	CASRNTVRDSPLHF
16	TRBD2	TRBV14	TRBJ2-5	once	TGTGCCAGCAGCCAACCCGGGACTAGGTGGTGGGAGACCCAGTACTTC	CASSQPGTRWWETQYF
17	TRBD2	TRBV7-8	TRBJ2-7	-	TGTGCCAGCAGCCCAATAGTTTCTAGCGGTATCCCCTACGAGCAGTACTTC	CASSPIVSSGIPYEQYF
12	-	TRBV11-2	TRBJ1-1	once	TGTGCCAGCAGCTTAGGGAGCGGGGAAGCTTTCTTT	CASSLGSGEAFF
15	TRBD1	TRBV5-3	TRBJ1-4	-	TGTGCCAGAAGCCCAGTGGGGACAGGGAACGAAAAACTGTTTTTT	CARSPVGTGNEKLFF
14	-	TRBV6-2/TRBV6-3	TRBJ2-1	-	TGTGCCAGCAGCTCTATACTCCGACAAAATGAGCAGTTCTTC	CASSSILRQNEQFF
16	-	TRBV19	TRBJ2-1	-	TGTGCCAGTAGTATTAGCCCTCCCACAAATTACAATGAGCAGTTCTTC	CASSISPPTNYNEQFF
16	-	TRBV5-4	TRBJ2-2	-	TGTGCCAGCAGCTGGGACAGCGGGAGTGGGGTCGGGGAGCTGTTTTTT	CASSWDSGSGVGELFF
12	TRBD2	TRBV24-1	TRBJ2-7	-	TGTGCCCCCCGGACTAGCACCTACGAGCAGTACTTC	CAPRTSTYEQYF
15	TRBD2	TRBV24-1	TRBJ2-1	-	TGTGCCACCAGTGATTTGGGTCCCGGGAGGAATGAGCAGTTCTTC	CATSDLGPGRNEQFF
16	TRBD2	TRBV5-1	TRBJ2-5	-	TGCGCCAGCAGCACCGGGACTAGCGGGGGACAAGAGACCCAGTACTTC	CASSTGTSGGQETQYF
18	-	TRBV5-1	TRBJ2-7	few	TGCGCCAGCAGCCCTCAGGGGGTAACTAGCGGTCTTACCTACGAGCAGTACTTC	CASSPQGVTSGLTYEQYF
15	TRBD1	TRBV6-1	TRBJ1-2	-	TGTGCCAGCAGTGAAAGGGACAGATATAACTATGGCTACACCTTC	CASSERDRYNYGYTF
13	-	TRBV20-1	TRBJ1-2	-	TGCAGTGCTAGTGGCCATGGGAGAAACGGCTACACCTTC	CSASGHGRNGYTF
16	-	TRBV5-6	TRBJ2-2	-	TGTGCCAGCAGCTTGGTTGGGACATCGAGCACCGGGGAGCTGTTTTTT	CASSLVGTSSTGELFF
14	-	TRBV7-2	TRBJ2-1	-	TGTGCCAGCAGCGGACAGACAGTTCTCAATGAGCAGTTCTTC	CASSGQTVLNEQFF
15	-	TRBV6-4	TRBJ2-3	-	TGTGCCAGCAGTGAAGGTCCGTCAGGGGCAGATACGCAGTATTTT	CASSEGPSGADTQYF
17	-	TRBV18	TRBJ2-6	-	TGTGCCAGCTCACCACTTCGACGGAGTTCCGGGGCCAACGTCCTGACTTTC	CASSPLRRSSGANVLTF
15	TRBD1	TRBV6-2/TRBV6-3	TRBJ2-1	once	TGTGCCAGCAGTCCCCGGGACAGGCTATACAATGAGCAGTTCTTC	CASSPRDRLYNEQFF
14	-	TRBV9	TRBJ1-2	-	TGTGCCAGCAGCGTAGGGAGGAGGGAGGATGGCTACACCTTC	CASSVGRREDGYTF
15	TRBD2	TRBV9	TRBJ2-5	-	TGTGCCAGCAGCGTAGCAGCGGGAGCTGTGGAGACCCAGTACTTC	CASSVAAGAVETQYF
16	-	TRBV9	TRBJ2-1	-	TGTGCCAGCACCCAGGGGAGAGGGGGCTCCTACAATGAGCAGTTCTTC	CASTQGRGGSYNEQFF
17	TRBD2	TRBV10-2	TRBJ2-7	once	TGCGCCAGCAGACCCCCCACTAGCGGGAGAGGATCCTACGAGCAGTACTTC	CASRPPTSGRGSYEQYF
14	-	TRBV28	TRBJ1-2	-	TGTGCCAGCAGTTTGGTCCAGACTTCCTATGGCTACACCTTC	CASSLVQTSYGYTF
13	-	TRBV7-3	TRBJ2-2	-	TGTGCCAGCCGAGGCCCGTACACCGGGGAGCTGTTTTTT	CASRGPYTGELFF
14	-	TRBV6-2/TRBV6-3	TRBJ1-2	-	TGTGCCAGCAGTTTGGACAGTGGGGTAACTGGCTACACCTTC	CASSLDSGVTGYTF
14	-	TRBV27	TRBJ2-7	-	TGTGCCAGCAGTATCGGGGGGCGTCGGTACGAGCAGTACTTC	CASSIGGRRYEQYF
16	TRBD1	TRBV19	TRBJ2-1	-	TGTGCCAGTAGTAGGGCAGGGACAGGGGTTTACAATGAGCAGTTCTTC	CASSRAGTGVYNEQFF
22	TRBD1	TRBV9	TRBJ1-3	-	TGTGCCAGCAGCGTAGATCCTAGACATTACCGGGACAGTCGCCGCTCTGGAAACACCATATATTTT	CASSVDPRHYRDSRRSGNTIYF
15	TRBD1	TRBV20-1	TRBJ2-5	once	TGCAGTGCTAGTTCCGGGACAGGGCTCCAAGAGACCCAGTACTTC	CSASSGTGLQETQYF
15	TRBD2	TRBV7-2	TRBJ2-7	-	TGTGCCAGCAGCTTAAGTAGTCTAGCGGGAGATGAGCAGTACTTC	CASSLSSLAGDEQYF